This T cell receptor beta chain was recorded in a study of T cells after yellow fever vaccination. At the level of the study: Preparation of the low-cell-number fractions used SMART-Seq v4 Ultra Low Input.

This CDR3 has 12 residues. Trimming shortened V by 4 bases and J by 6 bases, and 8 bases separated the two germline ends. Per the germline V gene, CDR1 is ENHRY and CDR2 is SYGVKD. A 5'RACE template-switching step, the method used to make TCR cDNA, added a universal primer site and UMIs. MiXCR was run by TCRdb on the 5' RACE reads, yielding one entry per CDR3 protein. The sample contains roughly 520,000 distinct CDR3 sequences, about a fifth of which appear only once. The material sequenced was PBMCs, taken around 3 weeks after the first yellow fever vaccination. This clonotype was obtained from a man aged 18 to 35 who received the YFV17D yellow fever vaccine. The chain is built from TRBV10-3 and TRBJ2-3; D remains unclear. The CDR3 DNA sequence: TGTGCCATCAGTGGGTCTCCGGATACGCAGTATTTT. Protein: CAISGSPDTQYF.